This T cell receptor (beta chain) stems from a study of T cells in Graves' hyperthyroidism and ophthalmopathy. Study-level points and caveats: In blood, most of the thyroid clonotypes expanded above 0.001 were also present.

To note about this clonotype: Its antigen is still unknown. The junction departs from germline at one end; a sequencing error may be responsible.

Regions amplified from RNA transcripts were the TCR beta CDR3 regions. TCR CDR3 regions were first amplified by RT-PCR with HTBI primers. TCRdb redid the calling of the multiplex PCR reads with MiXCR, one entry per CDR3 protein. The sample comprises a few hundred thousand distinct CDR3 sequences, about 15% of which are singletons, and 32% rests with the top ten. Fresh peripheral blood, around 10 ml of it, supplied the PBMCs. In germline, CDR1 is MDHEN, CDR2 SYDVKM. The CDR3 has 16 residues. V gene TRBV28 combines with J gene TRBJ2-3; 15 positions agree with TRBD2. The source material was blood. The sequence derives from a young woman with Graves' hyperthyroidism. For the CDR3, the DNA is TGTGCCAGTGGAGGGACTAGCGGGAGGATAACAGGTACGCAGTATTTT. It specifies CASGGTSGRITGTQYF. Drawing the rest from reference TRBV28 and TRBJ2-3, the complete variable domain is DVKVTQSSRYLVKRTGEKVFLECVQDMDHENMFWYRQDPGLGLRLIYFSYDVKMKEKGDIPEGYSVSREKKERFSLILESASTNQTSMYLCASGGTSGRITGTQYFGPGTRLTVL.